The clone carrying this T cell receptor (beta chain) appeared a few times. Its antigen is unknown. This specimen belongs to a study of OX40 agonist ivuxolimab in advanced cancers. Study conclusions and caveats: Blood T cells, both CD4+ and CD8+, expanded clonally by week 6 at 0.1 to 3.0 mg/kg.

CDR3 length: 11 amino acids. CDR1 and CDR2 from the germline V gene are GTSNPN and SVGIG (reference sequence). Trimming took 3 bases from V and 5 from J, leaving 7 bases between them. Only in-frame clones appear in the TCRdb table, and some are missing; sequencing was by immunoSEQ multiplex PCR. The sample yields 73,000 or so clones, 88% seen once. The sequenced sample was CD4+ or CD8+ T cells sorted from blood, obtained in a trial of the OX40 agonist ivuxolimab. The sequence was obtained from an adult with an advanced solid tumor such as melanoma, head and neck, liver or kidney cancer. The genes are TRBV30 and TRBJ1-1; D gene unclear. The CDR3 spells CAWRVRTEAFF. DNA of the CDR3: TGTGCCTGGAGAGTCCGGACTGAAGCTTTCTTT. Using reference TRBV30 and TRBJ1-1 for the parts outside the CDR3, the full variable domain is SQTIHQWPATLVQPVGSPLSLECTVEGTSNPNLYWYRQAAGRGLQLLFYSVGIGQISSEVPQNLSASRPQDRQFILSSKKLLLSDSGFYLCAWRVRTEAFFGQGTRLTVV.